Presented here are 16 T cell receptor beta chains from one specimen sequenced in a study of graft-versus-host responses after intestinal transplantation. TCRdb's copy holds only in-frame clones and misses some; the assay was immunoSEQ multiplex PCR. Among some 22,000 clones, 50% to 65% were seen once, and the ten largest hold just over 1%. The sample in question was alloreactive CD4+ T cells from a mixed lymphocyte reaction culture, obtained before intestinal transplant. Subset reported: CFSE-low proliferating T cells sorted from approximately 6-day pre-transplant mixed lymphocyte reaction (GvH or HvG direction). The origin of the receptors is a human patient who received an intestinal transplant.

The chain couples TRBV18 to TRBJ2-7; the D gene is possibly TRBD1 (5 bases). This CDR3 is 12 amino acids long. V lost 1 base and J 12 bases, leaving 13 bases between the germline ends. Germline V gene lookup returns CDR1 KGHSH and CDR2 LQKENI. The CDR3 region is CASSPREGDPYF. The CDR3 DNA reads TGTGCCAGCTCACCACGGGAAGGGGATCCGTACTTC. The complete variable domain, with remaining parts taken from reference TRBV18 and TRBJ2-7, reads NAGVMQNPRHLVRRRGQEARLRCSPMKGHSHVYWYRQLPEEGLKFMVYLQKENIIDESGMPKERFSAEFPKEGPSILRIQQVVRGDSAAYFCASSPREGDPYFGPGTRLTVT.

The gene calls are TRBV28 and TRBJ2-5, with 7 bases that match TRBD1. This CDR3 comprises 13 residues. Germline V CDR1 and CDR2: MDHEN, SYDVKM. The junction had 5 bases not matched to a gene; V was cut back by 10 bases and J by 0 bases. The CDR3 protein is CATDRVNQETQYF. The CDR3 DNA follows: TGTGCCACCGACAGGGTTAACCAAGAGACCCAGTACTTC.

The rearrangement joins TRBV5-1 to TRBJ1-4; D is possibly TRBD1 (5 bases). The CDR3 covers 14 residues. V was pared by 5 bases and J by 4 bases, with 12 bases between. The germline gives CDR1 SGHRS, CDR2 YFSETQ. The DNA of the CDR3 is TGCGCCAGCAGTCTCGGACATATTAATGAAAAACTGTTTTTT. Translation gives CASSLGHINEKLFF.

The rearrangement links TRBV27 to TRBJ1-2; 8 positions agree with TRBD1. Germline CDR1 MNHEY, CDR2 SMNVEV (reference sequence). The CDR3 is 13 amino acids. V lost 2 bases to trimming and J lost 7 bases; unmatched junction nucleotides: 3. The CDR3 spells CASSLTGGSGYTF. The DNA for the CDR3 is TGTGCCAGCAGTTTAACAGGGGGGTCTGGCTACACCTTC.

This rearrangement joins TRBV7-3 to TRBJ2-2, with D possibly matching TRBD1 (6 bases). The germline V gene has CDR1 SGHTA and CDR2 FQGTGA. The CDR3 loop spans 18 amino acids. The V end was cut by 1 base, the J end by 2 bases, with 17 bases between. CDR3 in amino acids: CASSLIGSTGYNTGELFF. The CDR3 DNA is TGTGCCAGCAGCTTAATTGGGTCCACAGGGTACAACACCGGGGAGCTGTTTTTT. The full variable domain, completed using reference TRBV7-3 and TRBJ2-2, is GAGVSQTPSNKVTEKGKYVELRCDPISGHTALYWYRQSLGQGPEFLIYFQGTGAADDSGLPNDRFFAVRPEGSVSTLKIQRTERGDSAVYLCASSLIGSTGYNTGELFFGEGSRLTVL.

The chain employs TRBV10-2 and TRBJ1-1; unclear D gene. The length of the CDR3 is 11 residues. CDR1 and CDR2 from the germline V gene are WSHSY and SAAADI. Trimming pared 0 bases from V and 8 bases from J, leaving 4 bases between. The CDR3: CASSESREAFF. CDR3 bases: TGCGCCAGCAGTGAGTCACGGGAAGCTTTCTTT.

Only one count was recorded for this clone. CDR3 nucleotides: TGTGCCAGCAGTTTGTGGGGGGACAATCAGCCCCAGCATTTT. It yields the protein CASSLWGDNQPQHF. The chain couples TRBV28 to TRBJ1-5; a possible D gene is TRBD1 (5 bases). This CDR3 has 14 residues. Germline lookup yields CDR1 MDHEN and CDR2 SYDVKM. Trimming removed 3 bases from V and 3 bases from J, with 9 bases in between.

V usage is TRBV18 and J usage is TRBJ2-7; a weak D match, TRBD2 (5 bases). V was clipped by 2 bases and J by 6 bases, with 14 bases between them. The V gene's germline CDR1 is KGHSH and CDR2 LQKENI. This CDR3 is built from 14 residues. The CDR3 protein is CASSPSPTGSEQYF. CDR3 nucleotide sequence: TGTGCCAGCTCACCATCACCAACGGGGAGCGAGCAGTACTTC.

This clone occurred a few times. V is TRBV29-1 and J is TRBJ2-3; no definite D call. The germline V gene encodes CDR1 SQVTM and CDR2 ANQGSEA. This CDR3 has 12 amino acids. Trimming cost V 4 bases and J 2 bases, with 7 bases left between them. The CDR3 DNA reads TGCAGCGTTGTCGGTCCCACAGATACGCAGTATTTT. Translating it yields CSVVGPTDTQYF.

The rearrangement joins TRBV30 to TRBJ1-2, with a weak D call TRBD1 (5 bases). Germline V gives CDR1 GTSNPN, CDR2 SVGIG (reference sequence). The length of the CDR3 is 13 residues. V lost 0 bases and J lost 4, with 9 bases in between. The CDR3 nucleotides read TGTGCCTGGAGTGTACAGGAGTCCTATGGCTACACCTTC. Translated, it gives CAWSVQESYGYTF.

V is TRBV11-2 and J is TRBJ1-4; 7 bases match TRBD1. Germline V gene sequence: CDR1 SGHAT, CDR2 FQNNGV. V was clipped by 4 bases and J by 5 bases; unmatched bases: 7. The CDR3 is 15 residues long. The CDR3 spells CASSSSGTVNEKLFF. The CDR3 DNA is TGTGCCAGCAGCTCCTCCGGGACAGTGAATGAAAAACTGTTTTTT.

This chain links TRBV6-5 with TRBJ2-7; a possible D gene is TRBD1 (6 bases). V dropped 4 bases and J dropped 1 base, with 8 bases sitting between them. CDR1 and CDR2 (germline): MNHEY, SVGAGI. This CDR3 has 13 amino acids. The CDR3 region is CASSSGVSYEQYF. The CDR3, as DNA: TGTGCCAGCAGTTCAGGGGTGTCCTACGAGCAGTACTTC.

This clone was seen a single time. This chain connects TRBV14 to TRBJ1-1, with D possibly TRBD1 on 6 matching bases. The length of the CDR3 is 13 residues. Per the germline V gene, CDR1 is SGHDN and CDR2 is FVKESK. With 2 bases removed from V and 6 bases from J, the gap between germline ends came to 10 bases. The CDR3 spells CASSQSTGSEAFF. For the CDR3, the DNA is TGTGCCAGCAGCCAATCCACAGGGTCTGAAGCTTTCTTT.

The DNA for the CDR3 is TGTGCCACAGAGGCAGCATCCTACCGCTCTGGAAACACCATATATTTT. This codes for CATEAASYRSGNTIYF. This sequence joins TRBV2 and TRBJ1-3, with unresolved D. Germline CDR1 and CDR2: SNHLY and FYNNEI. The CDR3 is 16 amino acids. V shed 10 bases and J shed 0 bases, with 19 bases lying between them.

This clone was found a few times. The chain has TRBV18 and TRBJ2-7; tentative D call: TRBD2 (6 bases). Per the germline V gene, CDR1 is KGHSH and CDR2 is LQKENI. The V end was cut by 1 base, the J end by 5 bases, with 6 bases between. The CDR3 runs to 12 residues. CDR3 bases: TGTGCCAGCTCACCACGGAGGGACGAGCAGTACTTC. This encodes CASSPRRDEQYF.

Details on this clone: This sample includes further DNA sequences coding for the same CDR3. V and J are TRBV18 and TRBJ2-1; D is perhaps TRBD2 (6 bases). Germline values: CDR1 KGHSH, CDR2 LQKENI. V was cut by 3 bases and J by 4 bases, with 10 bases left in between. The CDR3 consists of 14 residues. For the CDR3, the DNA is TGTGCCAGCTCACCCGCGGGACCATACAATGAGCAGTTCTTC. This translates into CASSPAGPYNEQFF.